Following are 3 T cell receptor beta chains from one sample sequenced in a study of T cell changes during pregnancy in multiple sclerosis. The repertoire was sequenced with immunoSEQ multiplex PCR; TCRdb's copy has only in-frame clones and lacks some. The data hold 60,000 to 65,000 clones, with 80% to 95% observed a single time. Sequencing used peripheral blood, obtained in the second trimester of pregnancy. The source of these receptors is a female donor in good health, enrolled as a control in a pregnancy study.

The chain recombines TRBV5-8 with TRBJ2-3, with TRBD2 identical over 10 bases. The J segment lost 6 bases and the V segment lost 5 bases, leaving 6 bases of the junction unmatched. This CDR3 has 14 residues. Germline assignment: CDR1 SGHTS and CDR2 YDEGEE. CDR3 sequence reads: CASSLSGGADTQYF. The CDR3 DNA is TGTGCCAGCAGTCTCAGCGGGGGGGCCGATACGCAGTATTTT. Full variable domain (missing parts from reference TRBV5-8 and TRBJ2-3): EAGVTQSPTHLIKTRGQQATLRCSPISGHTSVYWYQQALGLGLQFLLWYDEGEERNRGNFPPRFSGRQFPNYSSELNVNALELEDSALYLCASSLSGGADTQYFGPGTRLTVL.

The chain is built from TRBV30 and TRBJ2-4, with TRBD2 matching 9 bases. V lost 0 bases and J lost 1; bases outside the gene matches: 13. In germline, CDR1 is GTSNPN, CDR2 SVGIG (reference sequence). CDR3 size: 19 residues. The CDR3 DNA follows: TGTGCCTGGAGTGTACCCCGAGCGGGGGGCGAGGGGGCCAAAAACATTCAGTACTTC. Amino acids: CAWSVPRAGGEGAKNIQYF. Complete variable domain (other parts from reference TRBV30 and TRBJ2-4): SQTIHQWPATLVQPVGSPLSLECTVEGTSNPNLYWYRQAAGRGLQLLFYSVGIGQISSEVPQNLSASRPQDRQFILSSKKLLLSDSGFYLCAWSVPRAGGEGAKNIQYFGAGTRLSVL.

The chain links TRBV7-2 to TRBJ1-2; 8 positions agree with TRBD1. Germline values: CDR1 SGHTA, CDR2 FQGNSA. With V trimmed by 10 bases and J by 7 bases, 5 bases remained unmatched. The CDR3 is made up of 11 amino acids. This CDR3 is CATTTGVGYTF. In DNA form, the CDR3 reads TGTGCCACTACGACAGGGGTTGGCTACACCTTC.